These 2 T cell receptor beta chains share one sample of origin, sequenced in a study of blood T cell repertoires in COVID-19. Produced via immunoSEQ multiplex PCR; TCRdb's table is partial and in-frame only. This table holds approximately 350,000 clones, almost 90% found once. The sample comprised peripheral blood. These TCRs come from a woman aged 70-85 years with COVID-19, enrolled during active disease.

The chain joins TRBV6-1 to TRBJ2-2; 11 nucleotides line up with TRBD2. V trimming: 0 bases; J trimming: 6 bases; junction bases outside the gene matches: 12. CDR3 length: 19 amino acids. Germline lookup yields CDR1 MNHNS and CDR2 SASEGT. DNA of the CDR3: TGTGCCAGCAGTGAAGCGCTTCTAGCGGGGGGTCTGGACGCCGGGGAGCTGTTTTTT. Translating it yields CASSEALLAGGLDAGELFF.

Turning to this clone: The junction shows a germline mismatch at one end, possibly a read error. This chain connects TRBV7-8 to TRBJ2-2; tentative D call: TRBD2 (6 bases). Germline V CDR1 and CDR2: SGHVS, FQNEAQ. The CDR3 runs 14 residues. The CDR3 protein is CASSLGTPRGELFF. CDR3 nucleotide sequence: TGTGCCAGCAGTTTAGGGACTCCGAGGGGGGAGCTGTTTTTT.